This T cell receptor (beta chain) was retrieved from a study of shared clonotypes between healthy human individuals. With respect to this clone: Its antigen is unidentified.

Broader study findings: Blood alone was sampled, and tissue repertoires likely differ.

The data were produced by immunoSEQ multiplex PCR, yet TCRdb's version contains in-frame clones alone and is incomplete. The sample has some 470,000 clones; about 79% are singletons. All the donors were Caucasian adults who lived in Nashville, Tennessee. Trimming pared 1 base from V and 1 base from J, leaving 10 bases between. From germline, CDR1 is SSHAT and CDR2 FNYEAQ (reference sequence). This CDR3 has 15 amino acids. The V gene is TRBV7-7, the J gene TRBJ2-5; D may be TRBD1 (5 bases). The receptor's source is a woman in her forties in good health. Some clones in this sample may be carry-over from other donors' samples. The sample consisted of PBMCs. The CDR3 DNA is TGTGCCAGCAGCTTAGGGGGCACGTTCCAAGAGACCCAGTACTTC. Protein: CASSLGGTFQETQYF.